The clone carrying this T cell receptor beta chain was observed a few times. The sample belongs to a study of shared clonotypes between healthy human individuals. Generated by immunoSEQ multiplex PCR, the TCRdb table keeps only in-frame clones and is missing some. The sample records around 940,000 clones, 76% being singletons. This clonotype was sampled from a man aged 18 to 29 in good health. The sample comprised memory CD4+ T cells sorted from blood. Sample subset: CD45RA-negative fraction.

In DNA, the CDR3 is TGTGCCAGCAGTGTGGAGGGGTCCAATTCACCCCTCCACTTT. Translated: CASSVEGSNSPLHF. The chain recombines TRBV6-1 with TRBJ1-6; D may be TRBD1 (5 bases). Trimming took off 4 bases at V and 7 bases at J, with 11 bases between the two ends. In germline, CDR1 is MNHNS, CDR2 SASEGT. The length of the CDR3 is 14 residues.